This is a list of T cell receptor beta chains from one sample in a study of blood T cell repertoires in COVID-19. This table comes from immunoSEQ multiplex PCR, and its TCRdb copy is limited to in-frame clones, with some not included. The profile covers 91,000 or so clones, with almost 85% appearing a single time and approximately 6.7% taken by the ten largest. What was sequenced was peripheral blood. Source of these receptors: a man aged 50 to 60 with active or convalescent COVID-19. The CDR3 runs from the conserved cysteine through the conserved F or W. D genes are given only for firm matches. A clone size is listed for some rows: how often the clone was seen (once, few, many), or a class if it is expanded.

J gene	CDR3 length	V gene	clone size	D gene	CDR3 protein	CDR3 DNA
TRBJ1-2	13	TRBV5-5	many	TRBD1	CASSSDRVYGYTF	TGTGCCAGCAGTTCGGACAGGGTGTATGGCTACACCTTC
TRBJ2-5	16	TRBV9	NA	NA	CASSVETGGRGETQYF	TGTGCCAGCAGCGTAGAGACTGGTGGGCGGGGAGAGACCCAGTACTTC
TRBJ1-2	14	TRBV28	NA	TRBD1	CASDRTGGFYGYTF	TGTGCCAGCGATAGGACAGGGGGCTTCTATGGCTACACCTTC
TRBJ2-1	14	TRBV30	NA	NA	CACNLLDTYNEQFF	TGTGCCTGCAACCTGTTGGACACCTACAATGAGCAGTTCTTC
TRBJ1-6	15	TRBV6-1	NA	NA	CASSDPSSYNSPLHF	TGTGCCAGCAGTGACCCGAGCTCCTATAATTCACCCCTCCACTTT
TRBJ1-6	14	TRBV28	NA	NA	CASSLIGANSPLHF	TGTGCCAGCAGTTTAATAGGGGCGAATTCACCCCTCCACTTT
TRBJ1-4	15	TRBV7-2	NA	TRBD1	CASRTLTGGGEKLFF	TGTGCCAGCAGGACCTTGACAGGGGGCGGTGAAAAACTGTTTTTT
TRBJ1-4	15	TRBV6-1	NA	TRBD1	CASSEGQGVSEKLFF	TGTGCCAGCAGTGAAGGACAGGGTGTAAGTGAAAAACTGTTTTTT
TRBJ2-1	14	TRBV27	NA	TRBD2	CASSPVAGKNEQFF	TGTGCCAGCAGTCCGGTAGCGGGGAAAAATGAGCAGTTCTTC
TRBJ1-5	18	TRBV3-1/TRBV3-2	NA	TRBD1	CASSQQTGWGNSNQPQHF	TGTGCCAGCAGCCAACAGACAGGGTGGGGAAATAGCAATCAGCCCCAGCATTTT
TRBJ2-1	15	TRBV3-1/TRBV3-2	NA	TRBD1	CASSPTGGSYNEQFF	TGTGCCAGCAGCCCCACAGGGGGCTCCTACAATGAGCAGTTCTTC
TRBJ1-2	16	TRBV28	NA	TRBD1	CASSLGDRGINYGYTF	TGTGCCAGCAGTTTGGGGGACAGGGGAATTAACTATGGCTACACCTTC
TRBJ2-5	13	TRBV5-1	NA	NA	CASSGPGEETQYF	TGCGCCAGCAGCGGGCCGGGGGAAGAGACCCAGTACTTC
TRBJ2-7	13	TRBV18	NA	NA	CASSPENSNEQYF	TGTGCCAGCTCACCAGAGAATTCCAACGAGCAGTACTTC
TRBJ2-7	15	TRBV7-2	NA	TRBD2	CASSLYLAGSYEQYF	TGTGCCAGCAGCTTATACCTAGCGGGGTCCTACGAGCAGTACTTC
TRBJ1-6	15	TRBV5-1	NA	NA	CASSLDGDTNSPLHF	TGCGCCAGCAGCTTGGACGGGGACACGAATTCACCCCTCCACTTT
TRBJ1-5	13	TRBV25-1	NA	NA	CASSSGLNQPQHF	TGTGCCAGCAGTTCAGGTCTCAATCAGCCCCAGCATTTT
TRBJ1-6	15	TRBV28	NA	NA	CASSYWGTLERPLHF	TGTGCCAGCAGCTACTGGGGGACACTTGAGAGGCCCCTCCACTTT
TRBJ2-5	15	TRBV19	NA	TRBD2	CASTLSISSGGTQYF	TGTGCCAGTACCCTTAGTATCTCTAGCGGGGGGACCCAGTACTTC
TRBJ1-2	17	TRBV30	once	TRBD1	CAWSPTDWTGSKEGYTF	TGTGCCTGGAGCCCTACGGATTGGACAGGGTCAAAAGAGGGCTACACCTTC
TRBJ2-3	15	TRBV4-3	NA	TRBD2	CASSPGLAGTDTQYF	TGCGCCAGCAGCCCGGGACTAGCGGGGACAGATACGCAGTATTTT
TRBJ2-3	13	TRBV5-6	NA	NA	CASSLGSENTQYF	TGTGCCAGCAGCTTGGGATCTGAGAATACGCAGTATTTT
TRBJ2-5	18	TRBV4-1	NA	TRBD2	CASSQDFTSGGAGETQYF	TGCGCCAGCAGCCAAGATTTCACTAGCGGGGGGGCCGGGGAGACCCAGTACTTC
TRBJ2-1	16	TRBV10-3	NA	TRBD2	CAISDVAGGDYNEQFF	TGTGCCATCAGTGACGTAGCGGGGGGAGACTACAATGAGCAGTTCTTC
TRBJ1-4	14	TRBV5-1	once	NA	CASRLTGNNEKLFF	TGCGCCAGCAGACTTACAGGGAATAATGAAAAACTGTTTTTT
TRBJ2-7	14	TRBV11-2	NA	NA	CASSPQGTSYEQYF	TGTGCCAGCAGCCCGCAGGGGACCTCCTACGAGCAGTACTTC
TRBJ1-6	15	TRBV5-4	NA	TRBD1	CASSLTGTGFSPLHF	TGTGCCAGCAGCCTCACCGGGACAGGGTTTTCACCCCTCCACTTT
TRBJ2-3	15	TRBV7-2	NA	NA	CASSRDTTSTDTQYF	TGTGCCAGCAGCCGGGACACTACTAGCACAGATACGCAGTATTTT
TRBJ1-1	15	TRBV6-5	NA	NA	CASTSAAPGETEAFF	TGTGCCAGTACCTCGGCGGCCCCGGGGGAGACTGAAGCTTTCTTT
TRBJ2-1	13	TRBV19	NA	NA	CASSIPGHNEQFF	TGTGCCAGTAGTATTCCAGGGCACAATGAGCAGTTCTTC
TRBJ2-2	14	TRBV19	NA	TRBD1	CASSTGQPTGELFF	TGTGCCAGTAGTACGGGACAGCCTACCGGGGAGCTGTTTTTT
TRBJ2-2	15	TRBV7-2	NA	NA	CASSLAPANTGELFF	TGTGCCAGCAGCTTAGCTCCCGCGAACACCGGGGAGCTGTTTTTT